Shown below are 5 T cell receptor beta chains from a single sample sequenced in a study of cytomegalovirus exposure and HLA in healthy donors. Vbeta (60) and Jbeta (13) primers were used in the PCR. Using immunoSEQ multiplex PCR, the repertoire was profiled, and TCRdb retains in-frame clones only, with some absent. The top ten clones hold 1.4% of a sample with about 140,000 clones, approximately 80% of them seen once. The sequenced sample was PBMCs. The origin of the receptors is a man in his thirties or forties in good health and CMV-seropositive.

The rearrangement links TRBV14 to TRBJ1-5, with D possibly TRBD1 on 5 matching bases. This CDR3 spans 13 amino acids. V was pared by 3 bases and J by 3 bases, with 6 bases between. The V gene's germline CDR1 is SGHDN and CDR2 FVKESK. CDR3 residues: CASSQGPNQPQHF. CDR3 nucleotides: TGTGCCAGCAGCCAGGGGCCCAATCAGCCCCAGCATTTT.

This clone was seen only once. The V and J genes are TRBV19 and TRBJ1-1; 8 bases map to TRBD1. CDR1 is LNHDA, CDR2 SQIVND, per germline (reference sequence). CDR3 length equals 15 residues. The trim removed 6 bases at V and 5 bases at J, leaving 11 bases unmatched. CDR3 in amino acids: CASSTPTGGVTEAFF. Written as DNA, the CDR3 is TGTGCCAGTAGCACCCCCACAGGGGGTGTGACTGAAGCTTTCTTT.

V and J are TRBV6-6 and TRBJ2-5; D is possibly TRBD1 (6 bases). CDR1 and CDR2 (germline): MNHNY, SVGAGI (reference sequence). There are 16 residues in the CDR3. Between the trimmed V and J ends, which lost 5 bases and 2 bases, there was a span of 18 bases. CDR3 DNA: TGTGCCAGCAGTCCCATCCCGGACAGACTACAAGAGACCCAGTACTTC. It yields the protein CASSPIPDRLQETQYF.

The chain combines TRBV5-1 with TRBJ1-2; possibly TRBD1 for D (5 bases). The CDR3 is 14 amino acids. Trimming cost V 5 bases and J 0 bases, with 11 bases left between them. The V gene's germline CDR1 is SGHRS and CDR2 YFSETQ. CDR3 DNA sequence: TGCGCCAGCAGTAAGGACACAGCTAACTATGGCTACACCTTC. It encodes CASSKDTANYGYTF.

The chain combines TRBV9 with TRBJ2-1, with D possibly TRBD1 on 6 matching bases. Germline V gene data show CDR1 as SGDLS and CDR2 as YYNGEE. This CDR3 is 14 amino acids long. The V end was cut by 0 bases, the J end by 6 bases, with 10 bases between. The CDR3, as DNA: TGTGCCAGCAGCGTAGGGAACAGGGCCAATGAGCAGTTCTTC. It specifies CASSVGNRANEQFF.